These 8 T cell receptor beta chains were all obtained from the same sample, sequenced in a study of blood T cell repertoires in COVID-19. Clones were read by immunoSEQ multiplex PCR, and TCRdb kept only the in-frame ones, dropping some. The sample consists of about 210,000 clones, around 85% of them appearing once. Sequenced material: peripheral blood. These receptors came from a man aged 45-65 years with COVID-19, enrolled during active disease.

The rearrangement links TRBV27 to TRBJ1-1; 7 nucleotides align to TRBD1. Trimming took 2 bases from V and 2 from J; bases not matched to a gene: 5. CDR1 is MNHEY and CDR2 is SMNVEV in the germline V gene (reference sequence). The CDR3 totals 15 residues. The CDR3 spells CASSLRDRINTEAFF. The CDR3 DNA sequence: TGTGCCAGCAGTTTAAGGGACAGAATTAACACTGAAGCTTTCTTT.

CDR3 sequence: CASSPGTNSYNEQFF. The CDR3 DNA reads TGTGCCAGCAGCCCGGGGACTAACTCCTACAATGAGCAGTTCTTC. The rearrangement joins TRBV5-8 to TRBJ2-1, with 7 bases fitting TRBD2. The CDR3 extends over 15 amino acids. Germline loops: CDR1 SGHTS, CDR2 YDEGEE. J gave up 0 bases and V 4 bases, and 4 bases lay outside the gene matches.

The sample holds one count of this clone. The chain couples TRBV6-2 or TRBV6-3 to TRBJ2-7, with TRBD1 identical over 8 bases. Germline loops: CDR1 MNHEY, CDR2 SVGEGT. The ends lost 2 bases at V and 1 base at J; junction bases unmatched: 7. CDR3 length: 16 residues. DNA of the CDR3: TGTGCCAGCAGTTACCCCGGACAGGGCAAATCCTACGAGCAGTACTTC. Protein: CASSYPGQGKSYEQYF.

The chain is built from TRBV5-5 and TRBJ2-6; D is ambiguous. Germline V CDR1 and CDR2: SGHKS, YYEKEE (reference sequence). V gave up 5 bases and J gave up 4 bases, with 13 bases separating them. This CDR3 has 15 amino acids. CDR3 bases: TGTGCCAGCAGTCTACTCCCCTCGGGGGCCAACGTCCTGACTTTC. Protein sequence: CASSLLPSGANVLTF.

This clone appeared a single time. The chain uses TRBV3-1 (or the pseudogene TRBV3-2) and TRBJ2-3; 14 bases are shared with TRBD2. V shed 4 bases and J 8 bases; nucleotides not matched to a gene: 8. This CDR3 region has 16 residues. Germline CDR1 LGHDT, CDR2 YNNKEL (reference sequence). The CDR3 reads CASSPRLAGGPGTQYF. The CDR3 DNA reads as TGTGCCAGCAGCCCCCGACTAGCGGGGGGGCCTGGTACGCAGTATTTT.

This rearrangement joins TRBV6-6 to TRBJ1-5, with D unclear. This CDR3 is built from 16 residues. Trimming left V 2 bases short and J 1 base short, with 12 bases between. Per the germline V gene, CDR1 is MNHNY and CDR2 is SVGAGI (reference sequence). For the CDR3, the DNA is TGTGCCAGCAGTTACGTGAGTTCCCCCAGCAATCAGCCCCAGCATTTT. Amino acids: CASSYVSSPSNQPQHF.

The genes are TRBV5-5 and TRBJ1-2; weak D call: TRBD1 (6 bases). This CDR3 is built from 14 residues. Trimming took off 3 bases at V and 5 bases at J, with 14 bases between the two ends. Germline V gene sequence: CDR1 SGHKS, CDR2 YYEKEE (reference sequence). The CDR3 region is CASSSPGGGYGYTF. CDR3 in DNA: TGTGCCAGCAGCTCCCCGGGAGGGGGGTATGGCTACACCTTC.

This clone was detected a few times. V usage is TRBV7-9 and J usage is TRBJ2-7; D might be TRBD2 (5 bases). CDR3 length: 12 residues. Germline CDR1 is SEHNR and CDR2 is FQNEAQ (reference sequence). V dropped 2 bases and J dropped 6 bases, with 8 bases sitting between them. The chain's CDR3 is CASSLLGVEQYF. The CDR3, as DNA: TGTGCCAGCAGCTTATTGGGAGTCGAGCAGTACTTC. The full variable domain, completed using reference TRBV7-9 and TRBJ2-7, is DTGVSQNPRHKITKRGQNVTFRCDPISEHNRLYWYRQTLGQGPEFLTYFQNEAQLEKSRLLSDRFSAERPKGSFSTLEIQRTEQGDSAMYLCASSLLGVEQYFGPGTRLTVT.